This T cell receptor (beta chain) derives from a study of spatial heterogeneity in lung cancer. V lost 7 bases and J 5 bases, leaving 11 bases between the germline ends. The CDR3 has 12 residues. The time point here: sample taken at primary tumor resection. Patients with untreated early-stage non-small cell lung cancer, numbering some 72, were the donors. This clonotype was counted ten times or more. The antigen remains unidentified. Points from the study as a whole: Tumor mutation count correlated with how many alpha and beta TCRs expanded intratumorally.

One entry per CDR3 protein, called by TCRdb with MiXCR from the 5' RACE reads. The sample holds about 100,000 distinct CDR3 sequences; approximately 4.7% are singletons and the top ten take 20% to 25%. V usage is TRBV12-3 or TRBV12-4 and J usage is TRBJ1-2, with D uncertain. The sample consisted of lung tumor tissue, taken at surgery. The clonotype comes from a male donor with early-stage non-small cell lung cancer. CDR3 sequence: CASTPSGYGYTF. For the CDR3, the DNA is TGTGCCAGCACTCCGTCGGGGTATGGCTACACCTTC.